This T cell receptor beta chain was documented in a study of beta chain features in type 1 diabetes. At the level of the study: The patients were much like the healthy donors in age, gender and cell yields. Across all samples, approximately 99 million sorted cells were examined.

Expressed TCRB transcripts were sequenced after all isolated RNA was converted to cDNA. The repertoire was sequenced with immunoSEQ multiplex PCR; TCRdb's copy has only in-frame clones and lacks some. The sample holds 600,000 or so clones, approximately 13% seen once. The germline gives CDR1 MNHEY, CDR2 SMNVEV (reference sequence). The CDR3 has 15 residues. The V end was cut by 3 bases, the J end by 0 bases, with 6 bases between. For this clone: The antigen is undetermined.

General study findings and limits: Patients' naive, central memory and Treg TCRB repertoires seemed closer to one another than those of healthy donors. Shorter TCRB CDR3s, moderately but significantly so, marked every one of the four CD4+ subsets in Type 1 diabetes patients.

The chain uses TRBV27 and TRBJ1-6, with D hard to call. This sequence originates from a man aged 25 to 40 with type 1 diabetes. Sequences were obtained from naive CD4+ T cells from blood. The CDR3 bases are TGTGCCAGCAGTTTTTGGAGCTCCTATAATTCACCCCTCCACTTT. It codes for CASSFWSSYNSPLHF.